A selection of T cell receptor beta chains follows, all from one sample in a study of post-analysis software for immune sequencing data. TCRdb reprocessed the PCR reads with MiXCR, giving one entry per CDR3 protein. The table lists around 180,000 distinct CDR3 sequences, roughly 31% of them singletons. Sequencing was done on a sample of blood. These receptors were taken from a girl aged 10-17 years with multiple sclerosis. The CDR3 runs from the conserved cysteine through the conserved F or W. D genes are given only for firm matches. Expanded clones are given a class, and other clones once, few, many or no size at all.

CDR3aa	CDR3nt	len	v_gene	d_gene	abundance	j_gene
CASSVGTSGGTDTQYF	TGTGCCAGCAGCGTAGGGACTAGCGGTGGCACAGATACGCAGTATTTT	16	TRBV9	TRBD2	few	TRBJ2-3
CASSPRQGGRGTGERFF	TGTGCCAGCAGCCCAAGGCAGGGGGGGCGCGGCACCGGGGAGCGGTTTTTT	17	TRBV7-2	-	-	TRBJ2-2
CASSYSVNPTNTEAFF	TGTGCCAGCAGTTACTCGGTCAATCCTACGAACACTGAAGCTTTCTTT	16	TRBV6-5	-	few	TRBJ1-1
CSARGPGANVRTF	TGCAGTGCTAGAGGCCCGGGCGCTAACGTCCGGACTTTC	13	TRBV20-1	-	few	TRBJ2-6
CASSSGTGDNYGYTF	TGTGCCAGCAGCTCCGGGACAGGGGATAACTATGGCTACACCTTC	15	TRBV7-9	TRBD1	-	TRBJ1-2
CSAVRGGQETQYF	TGCAGTGCGGTCCGTGGGGGGCAAGAGACCCAGTACTTC	13	TRBV20-1	-	many	TRBJ2-5
CASSSHVSGSYNEQFF	TGTGCCAGCAGTTCCCACGTCAGCGGGAGCTACAATGAGCAGTTCTTC	16	TRBV12-3/TRBV12-4	TRBD2	many	TRBJ2-1
CASSLGFGQGSGELFF	TGTGCCAGCAGCTTAGGGTTCGGACAGGGTTCGGGGGAGCTGTTTTTT	16	TRBV11-2	TRBD1	-	TRBJ2-2
CASIGVSSNQPQHF	TGTGCCAGCATCGGGGTTAGCAGCAATCAGCCCCAGCATTTT	14	TRBV6-1	-	many	TRBJ1-5
CASNTRGIQETQYF	TGTGCCAGCAACACACGGGGAATCCAAGAGACCCAGTACTTC	14	TRBV28	-	many	TRBJ2-5
CSPRTSQETQYF	TGCAGCCCACGCACTAGCCAAGAGACCCAGTACTTC	12	TRBV20-1	-	-	TRBJ2-5
CASSSGERGPILLNYNEQFF	TGTGCCAGCAGTTCCGGAGAAAGGGGTCCCATATTACTAAACTACAATGAGCAGTTCTTC	20	TRBV6-5	-	-	TRBJ2-1
CATSVASGSQPGDYEQYF	TGTGCCACCAGTGTGGCTAGCGGGAGCCAACCGGGAGACTACGAGCAGTACTTC	18	TRBV24-1	TRBD2	-	TRBJ2-7
CASSQQAPQGGDYGYTF	TGTGCCAGCAGCCAACAGGCACCACAGGGGGGAGACTATGGCTACACCTTC	17	TRBV4-2	TRBD1	many	TRBJ1-2
CSAKDREPYEQYF	TGCAGTGCTAAGGACAGGGAGCCTTACGAGCAGTACTTC	13	TRBV20-1	TRBD1	medium-sized	TRBJ2-7
CASSFDLEMPTGTQYF	TGTGCCAGCAGCTTTGATTTGGAGATGCCCACGGGTACGCAGTATTTT	16	TRBV7-9	-	many	TRBJ2-3
CDSSWRADSEAFF	TGTGACAGCAGCTGGAGGGCGGACAGTGAAGCTTTCTTT	13	TRBV5-6	-	-	TRBJ1-1
CASSPGLGYGYTF	TGTGCCAGCAGTCCGGGTCTGGGCTATGGCTACACCTTC	13	TRBV12-3/TRBV12-4	-	-	TRBJ1-2
CASTFAGGPSGELFF	TGTGCCAGCACGTTTGCGGGAGGGCCCTCCGGGGAGCTGTTTTTT	15	TRBV28	TRBD2	-	TRBJ2-2
CAIRESTRGTEAFF	TGTGCCATCAGGGAGTCGACCCGGGGCACTGAAGCTTTCTTT	14	TRBV10-3	-	-	TRBJ1-1
CASSVLPGTGVDGYTF	TGTGCCAGCAGTGTCTTACCCGGGACAGGGGTTGACGGCTACACCTTC	16	TRBV6-4	TRBD1	many	TRBJ1-2
CASSFSGAWTYEQYF	TGTGCCAGCAGCTTTTCGGGGGCATGGACCTACGAGCAGTACTTC	15	TRBV7-2	-	-	TRBJ2-7
CASSDETNHGYTF	TGTGCCAGCAGTGACGAAACAAACCATGGCTACACCTTC	13	TRBV2	-	-	TRBJ1-2
CATAKEAFQFF	TGTGCCACCGCCAAGGAGGCTTTTCAGTTCTTC	11	TRBV2	-	many	TRBJ2-1
CASSRPYKTGTMNTEAFF	TGTGCCAGCAGCCGACCGTATAAGACAGGTACCATGAACACTGAAGCTTTCTTT	18	TRBV3-1	-	-	TRBJ1-1
CSARDGRAELNQPQHF	TGCAGTGCTAGAGATGGTAGGGCCGAACTCAATCAGCCCCAGCATTTT	16	TRBV20-1	-	few	TRBJ1-5
CSTRTVGRYNEQFF	TGCAGCACAAGGACGGTTGGGAGATACAATGAGCAGTTCTTC	14	TRBV29-1	-	many	TRBJ2-1
CSARDWGGGGSYNEQFF	TGCAGTGCTAGAGATTGGGGGGGGGGAGGCTCCTACAATGAGCAGTTCTTC	17	TRBV20-1	TRBD2	-	TRBJ2-1
CASSVGADYEQYF	TGTGCCAGCAGCGTAGGGGCGGATTACGAGCAGTACTTC	13	TRBV9	-	many	TRBJ2-7
CASSPTGSETQYF	TGTGCCAGCAGCCCGACCGGAAGCGAGACCCAGTACTTC	13	TRBV4-2	-	few	TRBJ2-5
CASSLDRGVETQYF	TGTGCCAGCAGCCTGGACAGGGGTGTTGAGACCCAGTACTTC	14	TRBV7-2	TRBD1	few	TRBJ2-5
CASSPGLEETQYF	TGTGCCAGCAGCCCGGGACTAGAGGAGACCCAGTACTTC	13	TRBV7-8	TRBD2	many	TRBJ2-5
CASSATGLNYEQYF	TGTGCCAGCAGCGCGACAGGGCTTAACTACGAGCAGTACTTC	14	TRBV9	TRBD1	-	TRBJ2-7
CASSTRGGQTTDTQYF	TGTGCCAGCAGCACCCGGGGGGGCCAGACCACAGATACGCAGTATTTT	16	TRBV27	TRBD2	few	TRBJ2-3
CSARHPGQIHYNEQFF	TGCAGTGCTAGACATCCTGGACAGATCCATTACAATGAGCAGTTCTTC	16	TRBV20-1	-	many	TRBJ2-1
CASSLGASSSYEQYF	TGTGCCAGCAGCTTGGGGGCTTCAAGCTCCTACGAGCAGTACTTC	15	TRBV5-5	-	-	TRBJ2-7
CASSQGAGYQETQYF	TGCGCCAGCAGCCAAGGCGCAGGGTACCAAGAGACCCAGTACTTC	15	TRBV4-1	-	many	TRBJ2-5
CASSAGGREKLFF	TGCGCCAGCAGCGCCGGGGGCAGAGAAAAACTGTTTTTT	13	TRBV5-1	-	few	TRBJ1-4
CASSSMGLAEETQYF	TGCGCCAGCAGCTCTATGGGACTAGCGGAAGAGACCCAGTACTTC	15	TRBV5-1	TRBD2	many	TRBJ2-5
CASSFTGVEPVETQYF	TGTGCCAGCAGTTTTACAGGGGTCGAGCCGGTTGAGACCCAGTACTTC	16	TRBV12-3/TRBV12-4	TRBD1	many	TRBJ2-5
CAISESSGRVNEQFF	TGTGCCATCAGTGAGTCTAGCGGGAGAGTCAATGAGCAGTTCTTC	15	TRBV10-3	TRBD2	many	TRBJ2-1
CVSSRDRDSYEQYF	TGTGTCAGCTCACGGGACAGGGACTCCTACGAGCAGTACTTC	14	TRBV18	TRBD1	-	TRBJ2-7
CASSEAGVRTEAFF	TGTGCCAGCAGTGAAGCAGGAGTTCGGACTGAAGCTTTCTTT	14	TRBV6-1	-	-	TRBJ1-1
CASSELIAPSWTQGQPQHF	TGTGCCAGCAGTGAACTAATCGCCCCTAGTTGGACCCAAGGGCAGCCCCAGCATTTT	19	TRBV2	-	few	TRBJ1-5
CASSWEGGKTEAFF	TGCGCCAGCAGCTGGGAGGGGGGGAAGACTGAAGCTTTCTTT	14	TRBV5-1	-	-	TRBJ1-1
CASSAQGQGPDQPQHF	TGTGCCAGCAGTGCCCAGGGACAGGGCCCGGATCAGCCCCAGCATTTT	16	TRBV12-3/TRBV12-4	TRBD1	-	TRBJ1-5
CTSTGLLQETQYF	TGTACCAGCACCGGTTTACTTCAAGAGACCCAGTACTTC	13	TRBV28	-	-	TRBJ2-5
CATSRDPALDEQFF	TGTGCCACCAGCAGAGATCCAGCATTGGATGAGCAGTTCTTC	14	TRBV15	-	many	TRBJ2-1
CASSGQGGIQETQYF	TGTGCCAGCAGCGGGCAAGGGGGCATTCAAGAGACCCAGTACTTC	15	TRBV7-2	TRBD1	-	TRBJ2-5
CSARGLSHGYTF	TGCAGTGCCCGGGGACTTAGCCATGGCTACACCTTC	12	TRBV20-1	-	few	TRBJ1-2
CASSLRLAGPSSYNEQFF	TGTGCCAGCAGTTTAAGGCTAGCGGGGCCCAGCTCCTACAATGAGCAGTTCTTC	18	TRBV12-3/TRBV12-4	TRBD2	many	TRBJ2-1
CSVLGHPQNTGELFF	TGCAGCGTTTTGGGGCACCCCCAGAACACCGGGGAGCTGTTTTTT	15	TRBV29-1	-	many	TRBJ2-2
CASSSLKGRDGDEQYF	TGTGCCAGCAGCTCCCTGAAAGGGCGAGATGGTGATGAGCAGTACTTC	16	TRBV7-9	-	-	TRBJ2-7